These 24 T cell receptor beta chains originate from one sample sequenced in a study of Graves' ophthalmopathy and Graves' hyperthyroidism. CDR3 regions of TCR beta were amplified from RNA transcripts. Second-round multiplex PCR came after a first-round RT-PCR that employed HTBI primers. Using its own MiXCR run on the multiplex PCR reads, TCRdb lists one record per CDR3 protein. Among some 390,000 distinct CDR3 sequences listed, approximately 20% were seen once. The sample taken for sequencing was peripheral blood. These receptors were taken from a woman between 18 and 29 years old with Graves' ophthalmopathy.

This clonotype was observed many times. The rearrangement joins TRBV6-2 or TRBV6-3 to TRBJ1-1; D gene ambiguous. Per the germline V gene, CDR1 is MNHEY and CDR2 is SVGEGT. The CDR3 spans 12 residues. V was cut by 2 bases and J by 5 bases, with 6 bases left in between. CDR3 DNA sequence: TGTGCCAGCAGTTACGATGGGACTGAAGCTTTCTTT. This gives the protein CASSYDGTEAFF.

This clonotype was detected many times. The chain has TRBV20-1 and TRBJ2-2; possibly TRBD1 or TRBD2 for D (6 bases each). V was clipped by 0 bases and J by 3 bases, with 11 bases between them. This CDR3 is 15 amino acids long. CDR1 and CDR2 (germline): DFQATT, SNEGSKA (reference sequence). CDR3: CSARDRRGDTGELFF. The CDR3 coding sequence is TGCAGTGCTAGAGATCGGAGGGGGGACACCGGGGAGCTGTTTTTT.

This clonotype has ten or more counts. The chain combines TRBV9 with TRBJ1-1; tentative D call: TRBD1 (6 bases). Germline-derived CDR1 and CDR2 are SGDLS and YYNGEE. The CDR3 covers 14 residues. With 0 bases removed from V and 5 bases from J, the gap between germline ends came to 11 bases. The CDR3 reads CASSVEGGETEAFF. The CDR3 DNA reads as TGTGCCAGCAGCGTAGAGGGGGGTGAAACTGAAGCTTTCTTT.

This clonotype was recorded many times. This chain joins TRBV19 and TRBJ2-7, with D possibly called TRBD1 or TRBD2 (6 bases each). Germline CDR1 and CDR2: LNHDA and SQIVND (reference sequence). The CDR3 sequence is 13 residues long. V lost 6 bases and J lost 6, with 15 bases in between. The CDR3 here is CASSAGQALEQYF. The DNA for the CDR3 is TGTGCCAGTAGCGCGGGACAAGCCCTCGAGCAGTACTTC.

This clonotype occurred many times. The J gene is TRBJ1-6, the V gene TRBV25-1; the D is unclear. Germline values: CDR1 MGHDK, CDR2 SYGVNS. Trimming removed 4 bases from V and 10 bases from J, with 17 bases in between. The CDR3 is made up of 15 amino acids. The CDR3 DNA sequence: TGTGCCAGCAGTGTCGGCAGTCGGAGTGGATCACCCCTCCACTTT. Translation gives CASSVGSRSGSPLHF.

Ten or more counts support this clonotype. This rearrangement joins TRBV12-3 or TRBV12-4 to TRBJ1-2; D gene uncertain. CDR3 length: 13 amino acids. Between the trimmed V and J ends, which lost 1 base and 8 bases, there was a span of 11 bases. The CDR3: CASSLGEGGGYTF. The DNA of the CDR3 is TGTGCCAGCAGTTTAGGGGAGGGTGGGGGCTACACCTTC.

This clonotype was detected many times. Here the CDR3 DNA reads TGCAGTGCTAGAGAAGGACAGGGGATAGACACGCAGTATTTT. Amino acids: CSAREGQGIDTQYF. The rearrangement uses TRBV20-1 and TRBJ2-3; 9 nucleotides line up with TRBD1. The J segment lost 9 bases and the V segment lost 0 bases, leaving 7 bases of the junction unmatched. The CDR3 is 14 amino acids. Germline CDR1 reads DFQATT; CDR2 reads SNEGSKA (reference sequence).

The chain links TRBV28 to TRBJ1-1, with D perhaps TRBD1 (5 bases). Trimming took 3 bases from V and 9 from J, leaving 11 bases between them. Germline values: CDR1 MDHEN, CDR2 SYDVKM. The CDR3 runs to 12 residues. The DNA of the CDR3 is TGTGCCAGCAGTTTCGGGGGAAGGAAAGCTTTCTTT. Translation: CASSFGGRKAFF. Combining the CDR3 with reference TRBV28 and TRBJ1-1 gives the whole variable domain DVKVTQSSRYLVKRTGEKVFLECVQDMDHENMFWYRQDPGLGLRLIYFSYDVKMKEKGDIPEGYSVSREKKERFSLILESASTNQTSMYLCASSFGGRKAFFGQGTRLTVV.

V gene TRBV11-2 combines with J gene TRBJ2-7; no firm D call. The germline CDR1 and CDR2 sequences are SGHAT and FQNNGV. V was clipped by 0 bases and J by 2 bases, with 8 bases between them. This CDR3 spans 14 amino acids. As DNA, the CDR3 is TGTGCCAGCAGCTTAGACCCCCGGGCCTACGAGCAGTACTTC. Amino acid sequence: CASSLDPRAYEQYF.

This clonotype occurred many times. The chain couples TRBV7-2 to TRBJ2-7; D gene uncertain. The germline CDR1 and CDR2 sequences are SGHTA and FQGNSA. Trimming shortened V by 2 bases and J by 3 bases, and 8 bases separated the two germline ends. The CDR3 length is 13 residues. CDR3 in amino acids: CASSLFAVYEQYF. CDR3 in DNA: TGTGCCAGCAGCTTATTCGCAGTCTACGAGCAGTACTTC.

V gene TRBV6-1 combines with J gene TRBJ1-5, with D perhaps matching TRBD1 (5 bases). CDR1 and CDR2 (germline): MNHNS, SASEGT. The CDR3 contains 17 residues. Trimming removed 7 bases at V and 0 bases at J, with 19 bases between. CDR3 amino acids: CASKHRGGANSNQPQHF. The CDR3, as DNA: TGTGCCAGCAAACATCGGGGAGGGGCCAATAGCAATCAGCCCCAGCATTTT.

The sample holds many counts of this clonotype. The gene calls are TRBV27 and TRBJ1-5, with TRBD1 as a possible D gene (6 bases). The CDR3 sequence is 15 residues long. Germline V gives CDR1 MNHEY, CDR2 SMNVEV (reference sequence). Deletions cut 2 bases from V and 3 bases from J, with 11 bases between. CDR3 DNA sequence: TGTGCCAGCAGTTTAGGGGGGGCCCACAATCAGCCCCAGCATTTT. This gives the protein CASSLGGAHNQPQHF.

A single count supports this clonotype. J is TRBJ2-7 and V is TRBV20-1; 7 bases map to TRBD1. The CDR3 loop spans 15 amino acids. CDR1 DFQATT and CDR2 SNEGSKA come from the germline V gene (reference sequence). The trim removed 0 bases at V and 1 base at J, leaving 6 bases unmatched. CDR3 residues: CSARDYRGISYEQYF. In DNA form, the CDR3 reads TGCAGTGCTAGAGATTACAGGGGAATATCCTACGAGCAGTACTTC.

The gene calls are TRBV6-5 and TRBJ1-2; a possible D gene is TRBD1 (5 bases). The CDR3 length is 15 residues. Trimming took off 2 bases at V and 0 bases at J, with 10 bases between the two ends. Germline lookup yields CDR1 MNHEY and CDR2 SVGAGI. The chain's CDR3 is CASSYGGVSNYGYTF. The CDR3 bases are TGTGCCAGCAGTTACGGAGGGGTTTCTAACTATGGCTACACCTTC.

The chain combines TRBV6-2 or TRBV6-3 with TRBJ2-5; 11 positions match TRBD2. Per the germline V gene, CDR1 is MNHEY and CDR2 is SVGEGT. The CDR3 covers 16 residues. The ends lost 5 bases at V and 1 base at J; junction bases unmatched: 6. Written as DNA, the CDR3 is TGTGCCAGCAGTCCCGGGACTAGCGGACTCCAAGAGACCCAGTACTTC. This gives the protein CASSPGTSGLQETQYF.

This clonotype was counted a few times. The J gene is TRBJ1-1, the V gene TRBV12-3 or TRBV12-4; D unclear. V lost 3 bases and J lost 1, with 18 bases in between. The length of the CDR3 is 17 residues. CDR3 nucleotide sequence: TGTGCCAGCAGTTTGCAGACCGGATCGGGTAAGAACACTGAAGCTTTCTTT. Protein: CASSLQTGSGKNTEAFF.

This clonotype was picked up many times. The chain couples TRBV5-5 to TRBJ2-2; 15 nucleotides line up with TRBD2. V shed 4 bases, J shed 5 bases, and the junction held 3 bases outside the gene matches. There are 16 residues in the CDR3. CDR1 is SGHKS, CDR2 YYEKEE, per germline (reference sequence). As DNA, the CDR3 is TGTGCCAGCAGCCTCGGACTAGCGGGAGGGACCGGGGAGCTGTTTTTT. It is translated as CASSLGLAGGTGELFF.

The sample holds many counts of this clonotype. The chain employs TRBV2 and TRBJ1-1; unclear D gene. The CDR3 covers 14 residues. V shed 7 bases and J shed 5 bases, with 17 bases lying between them. From germline, CDR1 is SNHLY and CDR2 FYNNEI. The CDR3 DNA sequence: TGTGCCAGCAAGGTCCGGGGTGGGGAGACTGAAGCTTTCTTT. As protein: CASKVRGGETEAFF.

This clonotype was seen at least ten times. Written as DNA, the CDR3 is TGTGCCAGCAGCTACCGGGACAGAGGGCCCTACGAGCAGTACTTC. This encodes CASSYRDRGPYEQYF. V and J are TRBV6-5 and TRBJ2-7; TRBD1 matches 7 bases. Germline CDR1 is MNHEY and CDR2 is SVGAGI. V was pared by 6 bases and J by 2 bases, with 10 bases of the junction left unmatched. The CDR3 contains 15 residues.

This clonotype was detected ten times or more. V and J are TRBV6-5 and TRBJ2-7; 7 bases are shared with TRBD1. Germline CDR1 MNHEY, CDR2 SVGAGI. The CDR3 sequence is 14 residues long. With V trimmed by 6 bases and J by 6 bases, 11 bases remained unmatched. CDR3: CASRPALPGGEQYF. The CDR3 nucleotides read TGTGCCAGCAGACCCGCTCTGCCAGGGGGCGAGCAGTACTTC.

This clonotype appeared many times. The rearrangement links TRBV15 to TRBJ2-1; 10 positions agree with TRBD2. CDR1 LNHNV and CDR2 YYDKDF come from the germline V gene (reference sequence). The CDR3 runs to 16 residues. J gave up 4 bases and V 4 bases, and 7 bases lay outside the gene matches. CDR3 amino acids: CATSKQTSGLYNEQFF. As DNA, the CDR3 is TGTGCCACCAGCAAACAGACTAGCGGGTTATACAATGAGCAGTTCTTC. The whole variable domain, remainder taken from reference TRBV15 and TRBJ2-1, is DAMVIQNPRYQVTQFGKPVTLSCSQTLNHNVMYWYQQKSSQAPKLLFHYYDKDFNNEADTPDNFQSRRPNTSFCFLDIRSPGLGDTAMYLCATSKQTSGLYNEQFFGPGTRLTVL.

This chain connects TRBV28 to TRBJ2-5; no reliable D call. The germline V gene encodes CDR1 MDHEN and CDR2 SYDVKM. Between the trimmed V and J ends, which lost 3 bases and 1 base, there was a span of 9 bases. CDR3 size: 14 residues. The CDR3 spells CASSLSLGQETQYF. In DNA, the CDR3 is TGTGCCAGCAGTTTGAGCCTGGGCCAAGAGACCCAGTACTTC.

The chain links TRBV9 to TRBJ2-2; TRBD1 matches 10 bases. The CDR3 contains 17 residues. V lost 0 bases, J lost 0 bases, and 2 bases stayed unmatched. Germline-derived CDR1 and CDR2 are SGDLS and YYNGEE. CDR3 nucleotide sequence: TGTGCCAGCAGCGTAGCCGGGACAGGGGCGAACACCGGGGAGCTGTTTTTT. This gives the protein CASSVAGTGANTGELFF.

This clonotype appeared many times. The chain couples TRBV12-3 or TRBV12-4 to TRBJ2-7; possibly TRBD1 or TRBD2 for D (5 bases each). The CDR3 sequence is 14 residues long. V lost 4 bases and J 5 bases, leaving 15 bases between the germline ends. The CDR3 protein is CASSSQRGGDEQYF. CDR3 nucleotides: TGTGCCAGCAGTTCCCAACGGGGCGGCGACGAGCAGTACTTC.